Presented here are 10 T cell receptor beta chains from one specimen sequenced in a study of T cells after yellow fever vaccination (dated by TCRdb to between 2018 and 2021). The treatment or condition label here, explained by the study, means: live attenuated yellow fever vaccine strain. Preparation of the library involved 5' RACE. TCRdb shows the sequencer as Illumina NovaSeq 6000. Starting from the raw public reads, TCRdb applied fastp trimming at Q25, assembled clones with MiXCR and retained in-frame beta chains. A single entry per CDR3 protein holds the most common genes and DNA from its merged rows. For this sample there are 300,000 to 400,000 distinct CDR3 sequences; under 15% appear just once. Jointly, the top ten make up 3.2% of the sample. The material sequenced was CD4+ T cells sorted from PBMCs, taken 15 days after the yellow fever booster vaccination. The receptors here all came from a man between 18 and 29 years old who received the YFV17D yellow fever vaccine.

In its sample, this clonotype was seen a few times. CDR3 DNA sequence: TGTGCCAGCAGCTTGGAACAGAGGGATACGCAGTATTTT. It codes for CASSLEQRDTQYF. V usage is TRBV5-4 and J usage is TRBJ2-3; D gene unclear. Germline CDR1 SGHNT, CDR2 YYREEE (reference sequence). Trimming took 0 bases from V and 6 from J, leaving 8 bases between them. The CDR3 covers 13 residues.

This clonotype occurred many times. The chain uses TRBV20-1 and TRBJ2-7; 10 nucleotides match TRBD1. This CDR3 region has 13 residues. The V gene's germline CDR1 is DFQATT and CDR2 SNEGSKA (reference sequence). V trimming: 6 bases; J trimming: 6 bases; junction bases outside the gene matches: 8. CDR3 coding DNA: TGCAGTGCCAAGAGGACAGGGGGTTCCGAGCAGTACTTC. Protein product: CSAKRTGGSEQYF.

The chain has TRBV6-4 and TRBJ2-1; D is uncertain. The CDR3 length is 13 residues. V was shortened by 2 bases and J by 0 bases, with 2 bases between the two germline ends. Germline CDR1 and CDR2: MRHNA and SNTAGT. CDR3 DNA sequence: TGTGCCAGCAGTGACAGCTCCTACAATGAGCAGTTCTTC. It codes for CASSDSSYNEQFF.

The chain joins TRBV12-3 or TRBV12-4 to TRBJ1-2, with TRBD1 as a possible D gene (5 bases). V was trimmed by 3 bases and J by 6 bases, leaving 14 bases between them. This CDR3 has 14 amino acids. The CDR3 DNA reads as TGTGCCAGCAGTTTCGGTTGGGGGGTTAATGGCTACACCTTC. Protein sequence: CASSFGWGVNGYTF.

This clonotype was counted between two and nine times. J is TRBJ1-3 and V is TRBV29-1; tentatively, D is TRBD1 (6 bases). CDR1 SQVTM and CDR2 ANQGSEA come from the germline V gene. CDR3 length equals 13 residues. Trimming shortened V by 2 bases and J by 7 bases, and 12 bases separated the two germline ends. The CDR3 here is CSVERQDGNTIYF. In DNA form, the CDR3 reads TGCAGCGTTGAAAGACAGGATGGGAACACCATATATTTT.

This clonotype was detected a few times. The genes are TRBV2 and TRBJ1-1; D is undetermined. CDR1 SNHLY and CDR2 FYNNEI come from the germline V gene. The V end was cut by 1 base, the J end by 5 bases, with 8 bases between. The CDR3 length is 13 residues. The CDR3 loop is CASSEDPRTEAFF. DNA of the CDR3: TGTGCCAGCAGTGAAGACCCAAGAACTGAAGCTTTCTTT. The complete variable domain, with remaining parts taken from reference TRBV2 and TRBJ1-1, reads EPEVTQTPSHQVTQMGQEVILRCVPISNHLYFYWYRQILGQKVEFLVSFYNNEISEKSEIFDDQFSVERPDGSNFTLKIRSTKLEDSAMYFCASSEDPRTEAFFGQGTRLTVV.

The rearrangement uses TRBV24-1 and TRBJ2-5; TRBD1 matches 10 bases. CDR1 and CDR2 (germline): KGHDR, SFDVKD. This CDR3 contains 16 residues. V shed 5 bases and J 4 bases; nucleotides not matched to a gene: 9. CDR3 amino acids: CATSVRRGQGLETQYF. CDR3 in DNA: TGTGCCACCAGTGTCAGGAGGGGACAGGGGCTAGAGACCCAGTACTTC.

This rearrangement joins TRBV5-1 to TRBJ2-5; perhaps D is TRBD1 or TRBD2 (5 bases each). The germline V and J ends were trimmed by 1 base and 6 bases, with 13 bases remaining between them. Germline V lookup: CDR1 SGHRS, CDR2 YFSETQ. This CDR3 has 14 amino acids. The CDR3 loop is CASSLPGTEKTQYF. As DNA, the CDR3 is TGCGCCAGCAGCTTGCCTGGGACCGAGAAGACCCAGTACTTC.

The rearrangement joins TRBV6-5 to TRBJ2-2; D gene uncertain. The CDR3 covers 12 residues. The germline V and J ends were trimmed by 6 bases and 6 bases, with 8 bases remaining between them. Germline CDR1 reads MNHEY; CDR2 reads SVGAGI. CDR3 bases: TGTGCCAGCAGAACGCAGCCCGGGGAGCTGTTTTTT. It encodes CASRTQPGELFF.

This chain connects TRBV12-3 or TRBV12-4 to TRBJ1-3, with D uncertain. V was pared by 6 bases and J by 2 bases, with 11 bases between. CDR3 length equals 14 residues. The CDR3 spells CASSRTETGNTIYF. CDR3 nucleotide sequence: TGTGCCAGCAGCCGGACGGAAACTGGAAACACCATATATTTT.